A single sample is the source of the 13 T cell receptor beta chains below, sequenced in a study of cytotoxic CD8 clonotypes in ibrutinib-treated CLL. The table came from immunoSEQ multiplex PCR; TCRdb's copy has only in-frame clones and leaves some out. The sample consists of approximately 300,000 clones, just under 80% of them appearing once. The sequencing here drew on PBMCs, taken before ibrutinib treatment. The receptors were gathered from a human donor with chronic lymphocytic leukemia.

This clone was seen just once. The V gene is TRBV11-2, the J gene TRBJ1-2; D not resolved. Germline values: CDR1 SGHAT, CDR2 FQNNGV. With 1 base removed from V and 4 bases from J, the gap between germline ends came to 10 bases. The CDR3 sequence is 14 residues long. In DNA, the CDR3 is TGTGCCAGCAGCTTAGTGAGCGGCGGCTATGGCTACACCTTC. Protein product: CASSLVSGGYGYTF.

The chain couples TRBV19 to TRBJ2-5; D is uncertain. V lost 9 bases to trimming and J lost 5 bases, with 16 bases between them. The CDR3 loop spans 13 amino acids. Germline V lookup: CDR1 LNHDA, CDR2 SQIVND (reference sequence). The CDR3 region is CASSQTIEETQYF. CDR3 DNA sequence: TGTGCCAGCTCGCAAACAATCGAGGAGACCCAGTACTTC. Full variable domain (rest looked up from reference TRBV19 and TRBJ2-5): DGGITQSPKYLFRKEGQNVTLSCEQNLNHDAMYWYRQDPGQGLRLIYYSQIVNDFQKGDIAEGYSVSREKKESFPLTVTSAQKNPTAFYLCASSQTIEETQYFGPGTRLLVL.

The rearrangement joins TRBV7-9 to TRBJ2-5; D is unresolved. The CDR3 consists of 12 residues. The V and J ends lost 7 bases and 4 bases respectively, with 10 bases between them. Germline lookup yields CDR1 SEHNR and CDR2 FQNEAQ (reference sequence). CDR3 residues: CASTEMGETQYF. CDR3 in DNA: TGTGCCAGCACTGAGATGGGAGAGACCCAGTACTTC.

The chain has TRBV30 and TRBJ2-7; a possible D gene is TRBD1 (6 bases). CDR1 GTSNPN and CDR2 SVGIG come from the germline V gene (reference sequence). The length of the CDR3 is 11 residues. Trimming removed 5 bases at V and 6 bases at J, with 11 bases between. This chain's CDR3 is CAWRSDSEQYF. CDR3 nucleotide sequence: TGTGCCTGGCGTTCGGACAGCGAGCAGTACTTC. Together with reference TRBV30 and TRBJ2-7, the CDR3 gives the full variable domain: SQTIHQWPATLVQPVGSPLSLECTVEGTSNPNLYWYRQAAGRGLQLLFYSVGIGQISSEVPQNLSASRPQDRQFILSSKKLLLSDSGFYLCAWRSDSEQYFGPGTRLTVT.

The rearrangement joins TRBV19 to TRBJ1-5, with D uncertain. Deletions cut 3 bases from V and 4 bases from J, with 7 bases between. CDR1 and CDR2 from the germline V gene are LNHDA and SQIVND (reference sequence). The CDR3 loop spans 13 amino acids. The chain's CDR3 is CASSMRENQPQHF. CDR3 bases: TGTGCCAGTAGTATGCGGGAGAATCAGCCCCAGCATTTT.

The V call is TRBV9, the J call TRBJ2-2; D could derive from TRBD1 or TRBD2 (6 bases each). With 5 bases removed from V and 4 bases from J, the gap between germline ends came to 21 bases. The CDR3 sequence is 17 residues long. Germline V gene sequence: CDR1 SGDLS, CDR2 YYNGEE. CDR3 DNA sequence: TGTGCCAGCAGTCCTAAGAGGGGGGCAGGGAGCACCGGGGAGCTGTTTTTT. Residues: CASSPKRGAGSTGELFF.

V usage is TRBV28 and J usage is TRBJ2-3; no clear D gene. Germline lookup yields CDR1 MDHEN and CDR2 SYDVKM. The CDR3 loop spans 14 amino acids. Between the trimmed V and J ends, which lost 6 bases and 0 bases, there was a span of 10 bases. CDR3 nucleotide sequence: TGTGCCAGCAGAGGGAAAGTTAGCACAGATACGCAGTATTTT. Protein: CASRGKVSTDTQYF.

The V gene is TRBV5-1, the J gene TRBJ1-1; TRBD1 might be the D (5 bases). The CDR3 length is 14 residues. The V end lost 6 bases, the J end lost 3 bases, and 15 bases lay between the germline ends. The germline gives CDR1 SGHRS, CDR2 YFSETQ. The CDR3 sequence is CASTRGGGDTEAFF. The CDR3 DNA reads TGCGCCAGCACCCGTGGGGGAGGGGACACTGAAGCTTTCTTT.

The chain combines TRBV29-1 with TRBJ1-1; D may be TRBD1 (6 bases). Trimming left V 4 bases short and J 0 bases short, with 12 bases between. The CDR3 sequence is 14 residues long. CDR1 is SQVTM, CDR2 ANQGSEA, per germline. CDR3 DNA sequence: TGCAGCGTTGCTTCCTCAGGGGTGAACACTGAAGCTTTCTTT. The encoded protein is CSVASSGVNTEAFF. The complete variable domain, with remaining parts taken from reference TRBV29-1 and TRBJ1-1, reads SAVISQKPSRDICQRGTSLTIQCQVDSQVTMMFWYRQQPGQSLTLIATANQGSEATYESGFVIDKFPISRPNLTFSTLTVSNMSPEDSSIYLCSVASSGVNTEAFFGQGTRLTVV.

The CDR3 DNA is TGTGCCAGCCGGGGACTAGGGGACTCCTACGAGCAGTACTTC. Encoded protein: CASRGLGDSYEQYF. This sequence joins TRBV28 and TRBJ2-7, with TRBD2 matching over 8 bases. Looked up from germline, CDR1 is MDHEN and CDR2 is SYDVKM. Trimming cost V 8 bases and J 0 bases; bases outside gene matches: 6. This CDR3 has 14 residues.

This sequence joins TRBV29-1 and TRBJ2-1; 11 bases match TRBD2. The CDR3 extends over 15 amino acids. Germline V gene lookup returns CDR1 SQVTM and CDR2 ANQGSEA. The J segment lost 5 bases and the V segment lost 1 base, leaving 4 bases of the junction unmatched. The CDR3 sequence is CSVEGVTSGDNEQFF. Written as DNA, the CDR3 is TGCAGCGTTGAAGGCGTGACTAGCGGGGACAATGAGCAGTTCTTC.

The gene calls are TRBV2 and TRBJ1-2; D is ambiguous. The ends were cut back, 3 bases at V and 0 bases at J, with 11 bases in the middle. The CDR3 totals 15 residues. Looked up from germline, CDR1 is SNHLY and CDR2 is FYNNEI. The chain's CDR3 is CASSDYIHTNYGYTF. As DNA, the CDR3 is TGTGCCAGCAGTGATTACATTCACACTAACTATGGCTACACCTTC.

J is TRBJ2-3 and V is TRBV28; D is perhaps TRBD1 or TRBD2 (5 bases each). V gave up 6 bases and J gave up 6 bases, with 13 bases separating them. Germline values: CDR1 MDHEN, CDR2 SYDVKM. The CDR3 consists of 13 residues. CDR3 residues: CASSRDLRDTQYF. The CDR3 DNA is TGTGCCAGCAGCCGGGACCTGAGGGATACGCAGTATTTT.